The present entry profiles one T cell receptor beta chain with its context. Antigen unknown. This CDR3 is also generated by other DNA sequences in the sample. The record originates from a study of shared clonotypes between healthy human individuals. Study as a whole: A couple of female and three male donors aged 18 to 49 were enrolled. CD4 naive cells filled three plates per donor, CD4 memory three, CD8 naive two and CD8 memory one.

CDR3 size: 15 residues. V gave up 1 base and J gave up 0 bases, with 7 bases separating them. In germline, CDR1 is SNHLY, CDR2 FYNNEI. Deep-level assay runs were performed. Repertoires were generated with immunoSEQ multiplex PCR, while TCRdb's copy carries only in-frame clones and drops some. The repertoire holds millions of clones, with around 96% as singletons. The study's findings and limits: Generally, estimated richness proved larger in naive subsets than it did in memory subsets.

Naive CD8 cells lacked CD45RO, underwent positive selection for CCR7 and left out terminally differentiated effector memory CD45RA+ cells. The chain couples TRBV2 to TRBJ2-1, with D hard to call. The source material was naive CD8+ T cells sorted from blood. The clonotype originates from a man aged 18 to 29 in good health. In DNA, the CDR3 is TGTGCCAGCAGTGAAGGGGTGAGCTCCTACAATGAGCAGTTCTTC. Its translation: CASSEGVSSYNEQFF.